This T cell receptor beta chain stems from a study of T cell changes during pregnancy in multiple sclerosis. The CDR3 has 12 residues. Trimming took off 4 bases at V and 7 bases at J, with 9 bases between the two ends. Germline V gene lookup returns CDR1 SGDLS and CDR2 YYNGEE. Only in-frame clones appear in the TCRdb table, and some are missing; sequencing was by immunoSEQ multiplex PCR. This sample has about 49,000 clones; approximately 94% occur once, and the top ten carry 5.5%. The sequence was collected from a female donor with multiple sclerosis, enrolled in a pregnancy study. The source material was CD8+ T cells from peripheral blood mononuclear cells, sampled before pregnancy. The gene calls are TRBV9 and TRBJ2-1; no clear D. The CDR3 loop reads CASSPSRNEQFF. The CDR3 bases are TGTGCCAGCAGCCCGAGTCGGAATGAGCAGTTCTTC.